Listed below are T cell receptor beta chains from one sample, sequenced in a study of a mutant IDH1 vaccine in newly diagnosed glioma. The antigens for these receptors are not known. Some clones are missing from TCRdb's copy, which holds only in-frame ones; the method was immunoSEQ multiplex PCR. The table shows 35,000 to 50,000 clones, with roughly 84% occurring only once. Specimen: PBMCs, collected from a glioma patient whose treatment included an IDH1 peptide vaccine. The origin of the receptors is a man aged 35-49 years with glioma. CDR3s include the opening cysteine and the closing phenylalanine or tryptophan. The D gene is left open where the match is weak. The size entry is marked missing in some rows and otherwise reads once, few, many or a size class.

cdr3_nt,cdr3_aa,v_call,d_call,j_call,clone_size
TGTGCCAGTAGTATGGGACCCCACGAGCAGTACTTC,CASSMGPHEQYF,TRBV19,.,TRBJ2-7,.
TGTGCCAGCAGCTTGGCGGGGGAGTGGGGCTACACCTTC,CASSLAGEWGYTF,TRBV5-5,.,TRBJ1-2,.
TGCGCCAGCAGCTTGGTGGGGGAGGGTACCTACGAGCAGTACTTC,CASSLVGEGTYEQYF,TRBV5-1,TRBD2,TRBJ2-7,.
TGTGCCAGTTCGGACAGGGGGCAGACAGATACGCAGTATTTT,CASSDRGQTDTQYF,TRBV19,TRBD1,TRBJ2-3,.
TGCGCCAGCAGCTCCCGGACTAGCTCGTATACGCAGTATTTT,CASSSRTSSYTQYF,TRBV5-1,TRBD2,TRBJ2-3,.
TGTGCCAGCCGTCGAAGGACAGCTAGCAATCAGCCCCAGCATTTT,CASRRRTASNQPQHF,TRBV2,.,TRBJ1-5,few
TGTGCCAGCAGTGAATCTGCAGGGAGAGGTGGCTACACCTTC,CASSESAGRGGYTF,TRBV25-1,.,TRBJ1-2,.
TGTGCCAGCAGCTTATATCCACAGGGGGCTGGCACTGAAGCTTTCTTT,CASSLYPQGAGTEAFF,TRBV7-2,TRBD1,TRBJ1-1,.
TGTGCCAGCAGCCAGAGGGGGGAGGCTAGTAATGAGCAGTTCTTC,CASSQRGEASNEQFF,TRBV6-5,.,TRBJ2-1,few
TGTGCCAGCTCACCGAGGCTAGCGGGAGTAGGGTACGAGCAGTACTTC,CASSPRLAGVGYEQYF,TRBV18,TRBD2,TRBJ2-7,.
TGTGCCAGCAGCCCAGGGGGTAGCTCTGGGGCCAACGTCCTGACTTTC,CASSPGGSSGANVLTF,TRBV7-2,TRBD1,TRBJ2-6,once
TGCGCCAGTCGCGGGACTAGCGGCACCGGGGAGCTGTTTTTT,CASRGTSGTGELFF,TRBV10-1,TRBD2,TRBJ2-2,.
TGTGCCAGCAGCGCCCGACAGGGGGGCTATGGCTACACCTTC,CASSARQGGYGYTF,TRBV7-9,TRBD1,TRBJ1-2,.
TGTGCCAGTAGGCTTCAGGGGCAAGAGACCCAGTACTTC,CASRLQGQETQYF,TRBV19,.,TRBJ2-5,.
TGTGCCAGCAGTGATGGGACAGGTGACACTGAAGCTTTCTTT,CASSDGTGDTEAFF,TRBV2,TRBD1,TRBJ1-1,.
TGTGCCAGCAGCTTAGAATTTTCAGGGGCCAACGTCCTGACTTTC,CASSLEFSGANVLTF,TRBV7-8,.,TRBJ2-6,.
TGCGCCAGCAGCCCGAGCCCATCGGAGACCCAGTACTTC,CASSPSPSETQYF,TRBV5-1,.,TRBJ2-5,.
TGTGCCAGCAGTCAGCGGGAAGGCTCCTACGAGCAGTACTTC,CASSQREGSYEQYF,TRBV7-9,TRBD2,TRBJ2-7,.
TGTGCCAGCAGCTCCCCTGGGACAGGAATCGTTCAGCCCCAGCATTTT,CASSSPGTGIVQPQHF,TRBV6-6,TRBD1,TRBJ1-5,.
TGTGCCAGTAGTCCATTACAGGGGACCCCTAGCACAGATACGCAGTATTTT,CASSPLQGTPSTDTQYF,TRBV19,TRBD1,TRBJ2-3,.
TGTGCCAGCAGCCCTGCAGGGACAGGGGTTACTGAAGCTTTCTTT,CASSPAGTGVTEAFF,TRBV11-2,TRBD1,TRBJ1-1,.
TGCGCCAGCAGCTTGGTAGTGGCAGGGGGCACTGAAGCTTTCTTT,CASSLVVAGGTEAFF,TRBV5-1,TRBD1,TRBJ1-1,.
TGTGCCAGTAGTATGGTCTCTAGCGGGAGGAAGGGAGACATTCAGTACTTC,CASSMVSSGRKGDIQYF,TRBV19,TRBD2,TRBJ2-4,.
TGCAGCGTTGAACGTCTTGGCGGGAGTGGCACCGGGGAGCTGTTTTTT,CSVERLGGSGTGELFF,TRBV29-1,TRBD2,TRBJ2-2,.
TGTGCCATCAGCCTATTAAAACCGCGACAGGAGGCGGCTGAGCAGTTCTTC,CAISLLKPRQEAAEQFF,TRBV10-3,.,TRBJ2-1,.
TGTGCCAGCAGCTCGACAGGGGCCGAGCAGTACTTC,CASSSTGAEQYF,TRBV7-2,TRBD1,TRBJ2-7,.
TGTGCCAGCGGACACAGGGGCAACAATGAGCAGTTCTTC,CASGHRGNNEQFF,TRBV27,TRBD1,TRBJ2-1,.
TGTGCCAGCAGCCTCCCCGGGACAGGGTGGGAGACCCAGTACTTC,CASSLPGTGWETQYF,TRBV28,TRBD1,TRBJ2-5,.
TGTGCCAGCTCACCACAAACGACAGGGGGCCTCTATGGCTACACCTTC,CASSPQTTGGLYGYTF,TRBV18,TRBD1,TRBJ1-2,.
TGTGCCAGCAGCCACCGCCGGGACCTCTATGGCTACACCTTC,CASSHRRDLYGYTF,TRBV21-1,.,TRBJ1-2,.
TGTGCCAGTAGTATGTGGGGCACCGGGGAGCTGTTTTTT,CASSMWGTGELFF,TRBV19,.,TRBJ2-2,.
TGTGCCGCACGGCCCCCGGTTGGAGAGCAGTACTTC,CAARPPVGEQYF,TRBV6-5,.,TRBJ2-7,.
TGTGCCAGCAGCTCCCTCGTGGGCCTAGCGGGAGGAGAGACCCAGTACTTC,CASSSLVGLAGGETQYF,TRBV11-2,TRBD2,TRBJ2-5,.
TGTGCCAGCAGCCTCCGACAGGGGGGGATAAATGAGCAGTTCTTC,CASSLRQGGINEQFF,TRBV7-9,TRBD1,TRBJ2-1,.
TGTGCTAGTGGCCCGTCCTATGGCTACACCTTC,CASGPSYGYTF,TRBV12-5,.,TRBJ1-2,.
TGTGCCAGCAGTCCGTCTATCTCTGGGGCCAACGTCCTGACTTTC,CASSPSISGANVLTF,TRBV27,.,TRBJ2-6,.
TGCAGTGCTCCTGGTAACTACGAGCAGTACTTC,CSAPGNYEQYF,TRBV20-1,.,TRBJ2-7,.
TGCGCCAGCAGCTTGTACTACAATGAGCAGTTCTTC,CASSLYYNEQFF,TRBV5-1,.,TRBJ2-1,.
TGTGCCAGCAGCGGACTAGCGCGTAGACCCTACGAGCAGTACTTC,CASSGLARRPYEQYF,TRBV6-1,TRBD2,TRBJ2-7,.
TGTGCCAGTACCCCCCGGGCGGGACTGACAGATACGCAGTATTTT,CASTPRAGLTDTQYF,TRBV19,.,TRBJ2-3,.
TGTGCCAGCAGTGTCAGGACAGGGGGAGATCACTATGGCTACACCTTC,CASSVRTGGDHYGYTF,TRBV6-1,TRBD1,TRBJ1-2,few
TGTGCCAGCAGCTTGGGACTAGCGGCCTACAATGAGCAGTTCTTC,CASSLGLAAYNEQFF,TRBV5-4,TRBD2,TRBJ2-1,.
TGTGCCAGCAGCTTAGCGGGAGAAGCAGATACGCAGTATTTT,CASSLAGEADTQYF,TRBV7-9,.,TRBJ2-3,.
TGTGCCAGCAGCGATACAGGGTCAGCTACGAGCGAGCAGTACTTC,CASSDTGSATSEQYF,TRBV6-6,.,TRBJ2-7,.
TGCGCCAGCAGCCTTAGGACAGGGAACACCGGGGAGCTGTTTTTT,CASSLRTGNTGELFF,TRBV4-1,TRBD1,TRBJ2-2,.
TGTGCCAGCAGTTATCAGGGGGCGATTAATGAAAAACTGTTTTTT,CASSYQGAINEKLFF,TRBV6-5,TRBD1,TRBJ1-4,.
TGCAGCGCGAGTGGGACAGTTAATGAAAAACTGTTTTTT,CSASGTVNEKLFF,TRBV29-1,TRBD1,TRBJ1-4,.
TGTGCCAGCAGCTTAGGAGGGACGGGGGTGGCAGATACGCAGTATTTT,CASSLGGTGVADTQYF,TRBV7-9,.,TRBJ2-3,.
TGTGCCAGTGACAGGAAAAACTACGAGCAGTACTTC,CASDRKNYEQYF,TRBV2,.,TRBJ2-7,.
TGTGCCAGCAGTGAATTGGGGGGCGCGTTAAAAAAACTGTTTTTT,CASSELGGALKKLFF,TRBV25-1,.,TRBJ1-4,.
TGCAGCGTTGGGATATCCGGGACTACCTCGCAGTTCTTC,CSVGISGTTSQFF,TRBV29-1,TRBD2,TRBJ2-1,.
TGTGCCAGCGCGGACTATTTGAACGCTGAAGCTTTCTTT,CASADYLNAEAFF,TRBV19,.,TRBJ1-1,once
TGTGCCACCAGCAGAGATACCCCCGGGACAGAGAATCAGCCCCAGCATTTT,CATSRDTPGTENQPQHF,TRBV15,TRBD1,TRBJ1-5,.
TGTGCCAGCAGCCAGGGCCACACTGAAGCTTTCTTT,CASSQGHTEAFF,TRBV6-5,.,TRBJ1-1,.
TGTGCCAGCTCACCTGACAGGATCGCGGTGCTCTCTGGGGCCAACGTCCTGACTTTC,CASSPDRIAVLSGANVLTF,TRBV18,.,TRBJ2-6,.
TGCGCCAGCAGCCTACAGGGTAATCAGCCCCAGCATTTT,CASSLQGNQPQHF,TRBV5-1,.,TRBJ1-5,.
TGTGCCAGCAGCCCCGCGATCACTAGCGGGAGTATGAATGAGCAGTTCTTC,CASSPAITSGSMNEQFF,TRBV7-2,TRBD2,TRBJ2-1,.
TGTGCCAGCTCACCACAGGGTAAAGGGTACGAGCAGTACTTC,CASSPQGKGYEQYF,TRBV18,.,TRBJ2-7,.
TGCGCCAGCAGCTCTACAGGGCAGTGGAGAGAAAAACTGTTTTTT,CASSSTGQWREKLFF,TRBV5-1,.,TRBJ1-4,.
TGTGCCAGTAGTCCCAGGCCAGACAGCTCCTACGAGCAGTACTTC,CASSPRPDSSYEQYF,TRBV19,.,TRBJ2-7,.